This T cell receptor (beta chain) was sequenced during a study of cytomegalovirus exposure and HLA in healthy donors. V was shortened by 2 bases and J by 8 bases, with 9 bases between the two germline ends. CDR1 and CDR2 from the germline V gene are MNHEY and SVGAGI. The CDR3 sequence is 12 residues long. With 60 Vbeta and 13 Jbeta primers, the PCR was carried out. The protocol was immunoSEQ multiplex PCR, while the TCRdb copy is restricted to in-frame clones and leaves out a portion. The table lists 160,000 or so clones, around 77% of them singletons. The clonotype was recovered from a man between 60 and 70 years old in good health and CMV-seronegative. The specimen was PBMCs. This rearrangement joins TRBV6-5 to TRBJ1-2; a possible D gene is TRBD1 (5 bases). CDR3 sequence (DNA): TGTGCCAGCAGTTACAGGGGAGGAGGCTACACCTTC. This encodes CASSYRGGGYTF.